Listed here is a single T cell receptor (beta chain). The record originates from a study of blood T cell repertoires in COVID-19. Study-wide context: The origin of the acute and convalescent COVID-19 samples was the United States, Italy and Spain. T cells, B-cell-depleted T cells, or PBMCs supplied cDNA or gDNA.

Original analysis: Nucleated cell counts were estimated from reference gene primer amplification. Using immunoSEQ multiplex PCR, the repertoire was profiled, and TCRdb retains in-frame clones only, with some absent. The D gene and trimming were derived from the DNA, and the V and J assignments and clone size from that table. The sample lists over 55,000 clones; around 87% were seen once. Specimen: peripheral blood. This clonotype originated in a human donor with active COVID-19. The donor label of this sample is uncertain.

The CDR3 DNA reads TGTGCCAGCATAGGACAGGGGGCTAGGGAGCAGTACTTC. As protein: CASIGQGAREQYF. The chain combines TRBV5-5 with TRBJ2-7; 11 bases map to TRBD1. V shed 6 bases, J shed 7 bases, and the junction held 6 bases outside the gene matches. The CDR3 totals 13 residues. From germline, CDR1 is SGHKS and CDR2 YYEKEE (reference sequence).